The 25 T cell receptor beta chains in this list originate from one sample, sequenced in a study of blood T cell repertoires in COVID-19. Generated by immunoSEQ multiplex PCR, the TCRdb table keeps only in-frame clones and is missing some. The table shows tens of thousands of clones, with around 87% occurring only once. The sequenced sample was peripheral blood. Every receptor here comes from a man between 35 and 55 years old with COVID-19, enrolled during active disease.

The rearrangement uses TRBV5-6 and TRBJ1-2, with TRBD1 identical over 9 bases. This CDR3 is built from 13 residues. Germline CDR1 reads SGHDT; CDR2 reads YYEEEE. V trimming: 4 bases; J trimming: 6 bases; junction bases outside the gene matches: 4. CDR3 sequence reads: CASSPDRGNGYTF. Written as DNA, the CDR3 is TGTGCCAGCAGCCCCGACAGGGGGAATGGCTACACCTTC.

The rearrangement links TRBV2 to TRBJ1-6; D uncertain. This CDR3 is 11 amino acids long. CDR1 is SNHLY and CDR2 is FYNNEI in the germline V gene. Trimming pared 4 bases from V and 8 bases from J, leaving 3 bases between. DNA for the CDR3: TGTGCCAGCAGTGGAGATTCACCCCTCCACTTT. It is translated as CASSGDSPLHF.

This chain links TRBV15 with TRBJ2-2; 8 nucleotides align to TRBD1. V lost 4 bases to trimming and J lost 4 bases; unmatched junction nucleotides: 8. The CDR3 sequence is 16 residues long. The germline CDR1 and CDR2 sequences are LNHNV and YYDKDF (reference sequence). The CDR3 protein is CATSNTGTGGTGELFF. The CDR3 region has the DNA TGTGCCACCAGCAACACCGGGACAGGAGGCACCGGGGAGCTGTTTTTT.

This clone was observed a single time. The V gene is TRBV14, the J gene TRBJ2-1; 8 bases are a match to TRBD2. With 3 bases clipped from V and 12 bases from J, the junction kept 10 bases outside the gene matches. The germline V gene encodes CDR1 SGHDN and CDR2 FVKESK. This CDR3 comprises 14 residues. This CDR3 reads CASSHTGGPQGQFF. Here the CDR3 DNA reads TGTGCCAGCAGCCACACGGGAGGGCCCCAGGGGCAGTTCTTC.

The V and J genes are TRBV13 and TRBJ2-3, with 10 bases matching TRBD1. Trimming took 5 bases from V and 2 from J; bases not matched to a gene: 16. Germline V lookup: CDR1 PRHDT, CDR2 FYEKMQ (reference sequence). This CDR3 is built from 19 residues. The CDR3 here is CASSGRPSDRGRNTDTQYF. For the CDR3, the DNA is TGTGCCAGCAGCGGACGGCCTAGCGACAGGGGGCGAAACACAGATACGCAGTATTTT.

The chain has TRBV19 and TRBJ1-5, with 7 bases aligning to TRBD1. Germline V gives CDR1 LNHDA, CDR2 SQIVND (reference sequence). CDR3 length: 13 amino acids. The V segment lost 10 bases and the J segment 6 bases; nucleotides outside the gene matches: 9. CDR3 region: CATYGQAGQPQHF. For the CDR3, the DNA is TGTGCCACCTACGGACAGGCGGGTCAGCCCCAGCATTTT.

This clone counts as medium-sized. The chain carries TRBV6-5 and TRBJ1-1, with 7 bases lining up with TRBD1. The CDR3 is 15 amino acids. CDR1 MNHEY and CDR2 SVGAGI come from the germline V gene. The junction had 12 bases not matched to a gene; V was cut back by 7 bases and J by 4 bases. This CDR3 reads CASTTSGTVATEAFF. The CDR3 nucleotides are TGTGCCAGCACAACTTCCGGGACAGTCGCCACTGAAGCTTTCTTT.

This clone was seen once. This chain uses TRBV30 with TRBJ1-4, with D possibly matching TRBD1 (6 bases). This CDR3 region has 15 residues. Germline values: CDR1 GTSNPN, CDR2 SVGIG (reference sequence). Deletions cut 1 base from V and 5 bases from J, with 14 bases between. CDR3 region: CAWSAQGKSNEKLFF. CDR3 bases: TGTGCCTGGAGTGCACAGGGCAAATCGAATGAAAAACTGTTTTTT.

The CDR3 here is CASSRDGSLAGLFF. The DNA of the CDR3 is TGTGCCAGCAGTAGGGACGGGAGTTTAGCAGGACTGTTTTTT. The rearrangement links TRBV2 to TRBJ1-4, with a tentative D call TRBD1 (5 bases). This CDR3 is built from 14 residues. Germline assignment: CDR1 SNHLY and CDR2 FYNNEI. Trimming took 5 bases from V and 13 from J, leaving 20 bases between them.

This sequence joins TRBV7-8 and TRBJ2-7, with 8 bases lining up with TRBD2. This CDR3 has 15 amino acids. Losses at the gene ends were 2 bases for V and 2 bases for J; bases not matched to a gene: 5. Germline CDR1 is SGHVS and CDR2 is FQNEAQ. CDR3 DNA: TGTGCCAGCAGCTTATCCGTAGCGGGGCCCTACGAGCAGTACTTC. Its translation: CASSLSVAGPYEQYF.

As DNA, the CDR3 is TGTGCCAGCAGTTCAGGCGACGAGCAGTACTTC. This codes for CASSSGDEQYF. The chain joins TRBV12-3 or TRBV12-4 to TRBJ2-7, with no clear D. The CDR3 consists of 11 residues. V lost 4 bases and J lost 5, with 6 bases in between.

This clone was recorded once. This chain uses TRBV3-1 (or the pseudogene TRBV3-2) with TRBJ1-3; D may be TRBD1 (6 bases). Looked up from germline, CDR1 is LGHDT and CDR2 is YNNKEL (reference sequence). This CDR3 has 18 amino acids. V was pared by 1 base and J by 3 bases, with 19 bases between. CDR3 sequence: CASSQVPGDSTRGNTIYF. In nucleotides, the CDR3 is TGTGCCAGCAGCCAAGTGCCAGGGGATTCGACGCGTGGAAACACCATATATTTT.

The chain employs TRBV12-5 and TRBJ1-4; tentatively, D is TRBD1 (6 bases). Trimming took 5 bases from V and 8 from J, leaving 15 bases between them. CDR3 size: 14 residues. Germline V gives CDR1 LGHNT, CDR2 FRNRAP. CDR3 protein: CASGATGSGEKLFF. As DNA, the CDR3 is TGTGCTAGTGGTGCGACAGGCAGTGGCGAAAAACTGTTTTTT.

V usage is TRBV2 and J usage is TRBJ1-2; TRBD1 matches 9 bases. This CDR3 has 14 amino acids. The trim removed 5 bases at V and 4 bases at J, leaving 5 bases unmatched. Germline V gene sequence: CDR1 SNHLY, CDR2 FYNNEI. This chain's CDR3 is CASSSGTGFYGYTF. The CDR3 region has the DNA TGTGCCAGCAGTTCCGGGACAGGGTTCTATGGCTACACCTTC.

The chain employs TRBV7-9 and TRBJ2-7, with D possibly being TRBD1 (6 bases). Germline V gives CDR1 SEHNR, CDR2 FQNEAQ (reference sequence). The CDR3 length is 14 residues. V was cut by 5 bases and J by 2 bases, with 13 bases left in between. CDR3 DNA sequence: TGTGCCAGCAGCCCATCAGGGGAAACCTACGAGCAGTACTTC. Protein sequence: CASSPSGETYEQYF.

The chain couples TRBV19 to TRBJ1-1; D gene ambiguous. The CDR3 length is 14 residues. Germline V lookup: CDR1 LNHDA, CDR2 SQIVND (reference sequence). V lost 3 bases and J 1 base, leaving 9 bases between the germline ends. Written as DNA, the CDR3 is TGTGCCAGTAGTATTGGGCAGCCGAACACTGAAGCTTTCTTT. Residues: CASSIGQPNTEAFF.

The chain has TRBV18 and TRBJ1-5; D is perhaps TRBD1 (6 bases). V was clipped by 4 bases and J by 9 bases, with 19 bases between them. CDR1 and CDR2 from the germline V gene are KGHSH and LQKENI. This CDR3 has 15 amino acids. The CDR3 reads CASSLAGTPRGPQHF. DNA for the CDR3: TGTGCCAGCTCACTCGCCGGGACCCCCAGGGGGCCCCAGCATTTT.

A few counts support this clone. The chain recombines TRBV5-5 with TRBJ2-7; maybe TRBD1 (7 bases). Looked up from germline, CDR1 is SGHKS and CDR2 is YYEKEE (reference sequence). The length of the CDR3 is 14 residues. Trimming stripped 3 bases from V and 3 bases from J, with 13 bases between. The CDR3 protein is CASSWTGGSYEQYF. As DNA, the CDR3 is TGTGCCAGCAGCTGGACAGGAGGGAGCTACGAGCAGTACTTC.

V is TRBV7-3 and J is TRBJ2-1; 12 positions agree with TRBD2. Losses at the gene ends were 2 bases for V and 4 bases for J; bases not matched to a gene: 6. The CDR3 sequence is 17 residues long. CDR1 and CDR2 (germline): SGHTA, FQGTGA. The CDR3 DNA is TGTGCCAGCAGCTTATACGCTAGCGGGGGGGTGTACAATGAGCAGTTCTTC. It translates to CASSLYASGGVYNEQFF.

This chain uses TRBV27 with TRBJ2-7; unclear D gene. The CDR3 runs 16 residues. Germline V gene data show CDR1 as MNHEY and CDR2 as SMNVEV (reference sequence). Trimming left V 2 bases short and J 4 bases short, with 18 bases between. The CDR3 DNA reads as TGTGCCAGCAGTTTAGCGGCAAGCCCCCCTATTTACGAGCAGTACTTC. Amino acids: CASSLAASPPIYEQYF.

The chain links TRBV7-3 to TRBJ2-2, with TRBD2 matching over 9 bases. Germline V gene lookup returns CDR1 SGHTA and CDR2 FQGTGA. V gave up 5 bases and J gave up 1 base; unmatched junction bases: 2. The CDR3 is made up of 15 amino acids. Written as DNA, the CDR3 is TGTGCCAGCAGCCCAGCGGGGGGGAACACCGGGGAGCTGTTTTTT. The encoded protein is CASSPAGGNTGELFF.

V is TRBV19 and J is TRBJ1-2, with TRBD1 matching 10 bases. Per the germline V gene, CDR1 is LNHDA and CDR2 is SQIVND (reference sequence). V lost 5 bases to trimming and J lost 8 bases; unmatched junction nucleotides: 8. The CDR3 totals 14 residues. The CDR3 sequence: CASSPGDRGWGYTF. The CDR3 DNA reads TGTGCCAGTAGTCCGGGGGACAGGGGATGGGGCTACACCTTC.

The V call is TRBV28, the J call TRBJ2-7; 7 nucleotides line up with TRBD1. Trimming cost V 5 bases and J 3 bases; bases outside gene matches: 7. This CDR3 is built from 14 residues. Germline V gene sequence: CDR1 MDHEN, CDR2 SYDVKM. The CDR3 DNA is TGTGCCAGCAGTGATGACAGGGAAAACTACGAGCAGTACTTC. Translating gives CASSDDRENYEQYF.

The chain couples TRBV9 to TRBJ1-2, with unresolved D. The CDR3 runs to 13 residues. Germline CDR1 SGDLS, CDR2 YYNGEE. V lost 0 bases and J lost 6, with 9 bases in between. CDR3 protein: CASSVAPGDGYTF. CDR3 DNA sequence: TGTGCCAGCAGCGTAGCTCCCGGGGATGGCTACACCTTC.

V gene TRBV27 combines with J gene TRBJ2-1; 8 bases map to TRBD2. Trimming removed 10 bases from V and 5 bases from J; junction bases left unmatched: 25. The length of the CDR3 is 19 residues. CDR1 and CDR2 from the germline V gene are MNHEY and SMNVEV (reference sequence). The CDR3 nucleotides are TGTGCCACATGGGACCCGGGACTAGTTGGCGGGCTCGTTAACAATGAGCAGTTCTTC. Its translation is CATWDPGLVGGLVNNEQFF.